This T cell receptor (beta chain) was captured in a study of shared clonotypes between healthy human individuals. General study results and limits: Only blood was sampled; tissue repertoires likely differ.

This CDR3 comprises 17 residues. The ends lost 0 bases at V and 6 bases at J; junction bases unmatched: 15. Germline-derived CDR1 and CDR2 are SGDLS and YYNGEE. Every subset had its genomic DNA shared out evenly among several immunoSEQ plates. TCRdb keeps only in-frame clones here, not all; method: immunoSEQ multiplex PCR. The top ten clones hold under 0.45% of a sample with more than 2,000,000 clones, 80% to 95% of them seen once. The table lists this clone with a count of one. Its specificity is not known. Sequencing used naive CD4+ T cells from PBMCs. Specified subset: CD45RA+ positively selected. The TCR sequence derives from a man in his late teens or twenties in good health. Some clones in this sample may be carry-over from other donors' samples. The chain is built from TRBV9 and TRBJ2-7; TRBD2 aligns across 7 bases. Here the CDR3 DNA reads TGTGCCAGCAGCGTAGCTTCCGATGGACTAGTCCTTGGCGAGCAGTACTTC. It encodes CASSVASDGLVLGEQYF.